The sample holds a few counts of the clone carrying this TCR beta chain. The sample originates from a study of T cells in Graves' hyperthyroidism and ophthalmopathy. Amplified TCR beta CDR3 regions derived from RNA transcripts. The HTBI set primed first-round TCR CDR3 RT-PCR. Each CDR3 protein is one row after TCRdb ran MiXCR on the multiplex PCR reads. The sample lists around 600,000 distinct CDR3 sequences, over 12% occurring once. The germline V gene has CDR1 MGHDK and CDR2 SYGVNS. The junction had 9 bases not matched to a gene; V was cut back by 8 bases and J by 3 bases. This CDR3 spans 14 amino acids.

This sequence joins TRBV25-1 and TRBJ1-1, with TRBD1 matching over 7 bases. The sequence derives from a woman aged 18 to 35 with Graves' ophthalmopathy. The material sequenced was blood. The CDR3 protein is CASALDRVDTEAFF. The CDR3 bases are TGTGCCAGCGCCCTCGACAGGGTGGACACTGAAGCTTTCTTT. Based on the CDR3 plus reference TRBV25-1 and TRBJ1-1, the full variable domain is EADIYQTPRYLVIGTGKKITLECSQTMGHDKMYWYQQDPGMELHLIHYSYGVNSTEKGDLSSESTVSRIRTEHFPLTLESARPSHTSQYLCASALDRVDTEAFFGQGTRLTVV.